This T cell receptor (beta chain) is from a study of CD8+ T cells in alopecia areata. Study background: It was oral tofacitinib, at 5 to 10 mg twice daily, that treated patients received. Findings and caveats of the study: Lesional tissue from the scalp (especially in alopecia totalis/universalis) showed higher clonality than normal scalp.

About this clone: Its matching antigen is unknown.

Both CD4+ and CD8+ T cells were separated by sorting PBMCs. Per germline, CDR1 MNHEY and CDR2 SVGAGI. V was trimmed by 6 bases and J by 6 bases, leaving 12 bases between them. The CDR3 has 12 amino acids. cDNA prepared by RNA extraction and subsequent reverse transcription served as the template for sequencing. Repertoires were generated with immunoSEQ multiplex PCR, while TCRdb's copy carries only in-frame clones and drops some. The sample lists 120,000 to 150,000 clones; about 90% were seen once. The rearrangement uses TRBV6-5 and TRBJ2-7; a possible D gene is TRBD1 (5 bases). The receptor comes from a human donor with alopecia areata. The sequencing used CD8+ T cells sorted from blood, collected at week 0. The CDR3 region has the DNA TGTGCCAGCAGGAAGGGGCAGGCCGAGCAGTACTTC. Translation: CASRKGQAEQYF.